This T cell receptor (beta chain) was documented in a study of blood T cell repertoires in COVID-19. Study-level background: COVID-19 samples collected from the United States, Italy and Spain covered acute and convalescent phases. PBMCs, B-cell-depleted T cells, or T cells provided the cDNA or gDNA that made up the material.

The germline CDR1 and CDR2 sequences are SEHNR and FQNEAQ (reference sequence). The CDR3 runs to 17 residues. Trimming cost V 5 bases and J 1 base; bases outside gene matches: 5. In the original analysis: Nucleated cell counts were estimated from reference gene primer amplification. TCRdb keeps only in-frame clones here, not all; method: immunoSEQ multiplex PCR. V, J and clone size are those of that table, while D and trimming were read from the DNA. This table has 70,000 or so clones, about three quarters appearing once. The specimen sequenced was peripheral blood. The clonotype comes from a human donor in a cohort sampled during active COVID-19. The chain is built from TRBV7-9 and TRBJ2-1, with TRBD2 identical over 13 bases. In DNA form, the CDR3 reads TGTGCCAGCAGCCCTCCGGGACTAGCGGGATCCTACAATGAGCAGTTCTTC. It codes for CASSPPGLAGSYNEQFF.